Below are 28 T cell receptor beta chains sequenced from a single sample in a study of T-cell reconstitution after alpha-beta-depleted transplantation in children. Preparing the TCRbeta library involved the use of unique molecular identifiers. One entry per CDR3 protein results from TCRdb running MiXCR on the PCR reads. This sample yields about 870,000 distinct CDR3 sequences, of which under 20% are seen a single time; roughly 5% belongs to the top ten. The sample consisted of PBMCs, mostly from graft donor cells, taken 360 days after TCRalphabeta/CD19-depleted stem cell transplant. The receptors originated from a male patient aged 10 to 17 who had a stem cell transplant for acute lymphoblastic leukemia, so the T cells may come from the graft donor.

This clonotype has a count of ten or more. V gene TRBV5-1 combines with J gene TRBJ2-3; 8 bases line up with TRBD2. The junction had 6 bases not matched to a gene; V was cut back by 3 bases and J by 3 bases. The CDR3 has 15 residues. CDR1 is SGHRS and CDR2 is YFSETQ in the germline V gene. Here the CDR3 DNA reads TGCGCCAGCAGCTCCTTAGCGGGGTTGACAGATACGCAGTATTTT. The encoded protein is CASSSLAGLTDTQYF.

V gene TRBV12-3 or TRBV12-4 combines with J gene TRBJ2-1, with 13 bases that match TRBD2. The junction had 6 bases not matched to a gene; V was cut back by 3 bases and J by 10 bases. The CDR3 runs to 15 residues. CDR3 DNA: TGTGCCAGCAGTTTCTCCGGGACTAGCGGGACCGAGCAGTTCTTC. Protein: CASSFSGTSGTEQFF.

The chain is built from TRBV12-3 or TRBV12-4 and TRBJ2-7, with TRBD2 as a possible D gene (5 bases). This CDR3 has 15 residues. Trimming left V 3 bases short and J 3 bases short, with 15 bases between. The CDR3, as DNA: TGTGCCAGCAGTTTGGACGCAAAAGAGGGCTACGAGCAGTACTTC. Translated, it gives CASSLDAKEGYEQYF.

This clonotype was counted a few times. The chain is built from TRBV11-2 and TRBJ2-5, with D possibly called TRBD1 or TRBD2 (5 bases each). This CDR3 has 13 residues. The V end lost 3 bases, the J end lost 4 bases, and 9 bases lay between the germline ends. Germline CDR1 reads SGHAT; CDR2 reads FQNNGV. DNA for the CDR3: TGTGCCAGCAGCTTGGGGACCATAGAGACCCAGTACTTC. Protein product: CASSLGTIETQYF. The entire variable domain, with the rest obtained from reference TRBV11-2 and TRBJ2-5, is as follows: EAGVAQSPRYKIIEKRQSVAFWCNPISGHATLYWYQQILGQGPKLLIQFQNNGVVDDSQLPKDRFSAERLKGVDSTLKIQPAKLEDSAVYLCASSLGTIETQYFGPGTRLLVL.

The V and J genes are TRBV12-3 or TRBV12-4 and TRBJ2-1, with 10 bases matching TRBD2. The V and J ends lost 11 bases and 6 bases, in that order; junction bases with no gene match: 10. The CDR3 length is 14 residues. The CDR3 loop is CALGAGGPLNEQFF. The CDR3 coding sequence is TGTGCCTTGGGAGCGGGAGGGCCCCTCAATGAGCAGTTCTTC.

This clonotype showed up many times. The chain is built from TRBV20-1 and TRBJ2-5; 11 bases match TRBD2. Germline V gene sequence: CDR1 DFQATT, CDR2 SNEGSKA (reference sequence). This CDR3 spans 14 amino acids. The junction had 2 bases not matched to a gene; V was cut back by 1 base and J by 4 bases. CDR3 loop: CSARALAGVETQYF. The CDR3, as DNA: TGCAGTGCTAGAGCACTAGCGGGAGTAGAGACCCAGTACTTC.

The chain couples TRBV11-2 to TRBJ1-4, with D possibly matching TRBD1 (5 bases). The CDR3 sequence is 17 residues long. CDR1 SGHAT and CDR2 FQNNGV come from the germline V gene. Trimming removed 2 bases at V and 5 bases at J, with 18 bases between. The CDR3 spells CASSLIPGGEANEKLFF. For the CDR3, the DNA is TGTGCCAGCAGCTTAATCCCAGGAGGGGAGGCAAATGAAAAACTGTTTTTT.

The chain carries TRBV27 and TRBJ2-7, with 12 bases lining up with TRBD2. Germline V lookup: CDR1 MNHEY, CDR2 SMNVEV (reference sequence). Trimming removed 2 bases from V and 2 bases from J; junction bases left unmatched: 7. There are 17 residues in the CDR3. The CDR3 is CASSLALAGGGTYEQYF. CDR3 coding DNA: TGTGCCAGCAGTTTAGCGCTAGCGGGAGGGGGCACCTACGAGCAGTACTTC.

A few counts support this clonotype. This chain joins TRBV6-1 and TRBJ1-2, with 8 bases aligning to TRBD1. Germline V gene sequence: CDR1 MNHNS, CDR2 SASEGT. This CDR3 region has 17 residues. V trimming: 6 bases; J trimming: 4 bases; junction bases outside the gene matches: 16. The CDR3 sequence is CASSNRDRSYRSYGYTF. The DNA for the CDR3 is TGTGCCAGCAGCAACCGGGACAGGTCTTATCGGAGCTATGGCTACACCTTC.

This clonotype was counted a few times. The chain carries TRBV9 and TRBJ2-1; D is undetermined. The germline V gene encodes CDR1 SGDLS and CDR2 YYNGEE. Trimming cost V 0 bases and J 10 bases, with 8 bases left between them. The CDR3 contains 12 residues. The CDR3 bases are TGTGCCAGCAGCGTAGGGACGTCGGAGCAGTTCTTC. Its protein is CASSVGTSEQFF. The whole variable domain, filled in from reference TRBV9 and TRBJ2-1, reads DSGVTQTPKHLITATGQRVTLRCSPRSGDLSVYWYQQSLDQGLQFLIQYYNGEERAKGNILERFSAQQFPDLHSELNLSSLELGDSALYFCASSVGTSEQFFGPGTRLTVL.

The J gene is TRBJ2-5, the V gene TRBV12-3 or TRBV12-4; weak D call: TRBD1 (6 bases). The CDR3 length is 16 residues. V lost 4 bases to trimming and J lost 0 bases, with 15 bases between them. The CDR3 DNA reads TGTGCCAGCAGTTCCCCCCACAGGGAGTACCAAGAGACCCAGTACTTC. Residues: CASSSPHREYQETQYF.

This clonotype was detected a few times. This CDR3 is CASSVQGNFYEQYF. CDR3 bases: TGTGCCAGCAGTGTGCAGGGAAACTTCTACGAGCAGTACTTC. This sequence joins TRBV12-3 or TRBV12-4 and TRBJ2-7; D perhaps matches TRBD1 (5 bases). The CDR3 contains 14 residues. V dropped 5 bases and J dropped 3 bases, with 14 bases sitting between them.

The chain combines TRBV19 with TRBJ2-1, with 9 bases aligning to TRBD2. The junction had 12 bases not matched to a gene; V was cut back by 7 bases and J by 5 bases. This CDR3 spans 16 amino acids. The germline gives CDR1 LNHDA, CDR2 SQIVND (reference sequence). The CDR3 bases are TGTGCCAGTACGGGGTTTAGCGGGAGAGGCCACAATGAGCAGTTCTTC. It specifies CASTGFSGRGHNEQFF.

This rearrangement joins TRBV6-5 to TRBJ1-1, with D uncertain. The V end was cut by 2 bases, the J end by 4 bases, with 11 bases between. CDR3 length: 14 residues. The germline gives CDR1 MNHEY, CDR2 SVGAGI. CDR3 protein: CASSYTRSSTEAFF. CDR3 nucleotides: TGTGCCAGCAGTTACACGAGATCAAGCACTGAAGCTTTCTTT.

This clonotype was seen a few times. The chain has TRBV5-1 and TRBJ1-3, with a weak D call TRBD1 (5 bases). In germline, CDR1 is SGHRS, CDR2 YFSETQ. The CDR3 totals 16 residues. Between the trimmed V and J ends, which lost 0 bases and 3 bases, there was a span of 13 bases. The CDR3 coding sequence is TGCGCCAGCAGCTTGGCCCGAGGGGCTGGTGGAAACACCATATATTTT. Translating it yields CASSLARGAGGNTIYF.

The chain employs TRBV4-1 and TRBJ1-5; D unclear. The germline V and J ends were trimmed by 5 bases and 0 bases, with 11 bases remaining between them. Germline lookup yields CDR1 MGHRA and CDR2 YSYEKL. The CDR3 spans 15 residues. This chain's CDR3 is CASSEGPGSNQPQHF. CDR3 DNA sequence: TGCGCCAGCAGCGAGGGTCCAGGTAGCAATCAGCCCCAGCATTTT.

The chain joins TRBV29-1 to TRBJ2-7; D ambiguous. Germline values: CDR1 SQVTM, CDR2 ANQGSEA. Trimming removed 4 bases from V and 3 bases from J, with 10 bases in between. The CDR3 has 12 residues. CDR3 protein: CSVVPTDYEQYF. The CDR3 DNA sequence: TGCAGCGTTGTGCCCACGGACTACGAGCAGTACTTC.

This clonotype occurred a few times. The rearrangement joins TRBV27 to TRBJ2-7; D is perhaps TRBD1 (6 bases). V lost 6 bases, J lost 3 bases, and 18 bases lay in between. CDR3 length: 15 amino acids. CDR1 MNHEY and CDR2 SMNVEV come from the germline V gene (reference sequence). The DNA of the CDR3 is TGTGCCAGCAGCTCATCGGACAGATATTACTACGAGCAGTACTTC. This encodes CASSSSDRYYYEQYF.

This clonotype was counted only a few times. This rearrangement joins TRBV15 to TRBJ2-2; tentative D call: TRBD2 (6 bases). V dropped 1 base and J dropped 0 bases, with 9 bases sitting between them. CDR1 LNHNV and CDR2 YYDKDF come from the germline V gene (reference sequence). CDR3 length: 16 residues. CDR3 in DNA: TGTGCCACCAGCAGAGGTGGCGGGGCGAACACCGGGGAGCTGTTTTTT. Its protein product is CATSRGGGANTGELFF.

The chain employs TRBV5-1 and TRBJ2-1, with D hard to call. V lost 2 bases and J lost 10, with 28 bases in between. The CDR3 is made up of 18 amino acids. Germline V gene data show CDR1 as SGHRS and CDR2 as YFSETQ. DNA for the CDR3: TGCGCCAGCAGCTTAACGGGTAGGGCCCACGCCCCGTATAGCGAGCAGTTCTTC. This encodes CASSLTGRAHAPYSEQFF.

The rearrangement links TRBV19 to TRBJ2-5, with a possible D match to TRBD2 (6 bases). Germline V gene lookup returns CDR1 LNHDA and CDR2 SQIVND (reference sequence). V gave up 5 bases and J gave up 4 bases, with 14 bases separating them. The CDR3 contains 14 residues. The CDR3 coding sequence is TGTGCCAGTAGTTCAGGGAGGAGTGCAGAGACCCAGTACTTC. It is translated as CASSSGRSAETQYF.

The rearrangement uses TRBV12-3 or TRBV12-4 and TRBJ2-5; 7 bases are a match to TRBD1. Losses at the gene ends were 1 base for V and 5 bases for J; bases not matched to a gene: 7. This CDR3 has 15 residues. This CDR3 reads CASSLGGTVGETQYF. The CDR3 DNA reads TGTGCCAGCAGTTTAGGGGGGACAGTCGGGGAGACCCAGTACTTC.

This clonotype came up a few times. This chain joins TRBV11-2 and TRBJ2-7; 8 positions agree with TRBD2. V was clipped by 10 bases and J by 6 bases; unmatched bases: 14. The V gene's germline CDR1 is SGHAT and CDR2 FQNNGV. The CDR3 has 14 residues. Here the CDR3 reads CATSGTRVPSEQYF. In DNA form, the CDR3 reads TGTGCCACGTCCGGGACTAGAGTTCCCTCCGAGCAGTACTTC.

The chain has TRBV30 and TRBJ2-1; D call uncertain. The CDR3 length is 13 residues. CDR1 is GTSNPN and CDR2 is SVGIG in the germline V gene (reference sequence). Trimming pared 2 bases from V and 5 bases from J, leaving 10 bases between. The CDR3 reads CAWSNLYDNEQFF. The CDR3 DNA sequence: TGTGCCTGGAGTAATTTGTACGACAATGAGCAGTTCTTC. The full variable domain, completed using reference TRBV30 and TRBJ2-1, is SQTIHQWPATLVQPVGSPLSLECTVEGTSNPNLYWYRQAAGRGLQLLFYSVGIGQISSEVPQNLSASRPQDRQFILSSKKLLLSDSGFYLCAWSNLYDNEQFFGPGTRLTVL.

The V gene is TRBV12-3 or TRBV12-4, the J gene TRBJ2-1, with TRBD2 identical over 7 bases. The V gene end was trimmed by 7 bases and the J gene end by 3 bases; junction bases not matched to a gene: 9. This CDR3 has 15 amino acids. The DNA of the CDR3 is TGTGCCAGCACCCAAAAAGGACTAGGCTACAATGAGCAGTTCTTC. It codes for CASTQKGLGYNEQFF.

The chain links TRBV12-3 or TRBV12-4 to TRBJ1-2; maybe TRBD1 (5 bases). This CDR3 has 13 residues. V was pared by 3 bases and J by 11 bases, with 16 bases between. CDR3: CASSLLAQGMYTF. CDR3 bases: TGTGCCAGCAGTTTGTTAGCGCAGGGAATGTACACCTTC.

In its sample, this clonotype was seen many times. The chain couples TRBV10-1 to TRBJ2-2; D unclear. Germline V CDR1 and CDR2: WNHNN, SYGVQD (reference sequence). There are 15 residues in the CDR3. V dropped 6 bases and J dropped 1 base, with 12 bases sitting between them. The CDR3 is CASSPTLVNTGELFF. The CDR3 DNA is TGCGCCAGCAGCCCAACCCTCGTGAACACCGGGGAGCTGTTTTTT.

The rearrangement links TRBV29-1 to TRBJ2-7; D is possibly TRBD1 or TRBD2 (5 bases each). The CDR3 consists of 14 residues. The germline CDR1 and CDR2 sequences are SQVTM and ANQGSEA. Trimming cost V 3 bases and J 2 bases, with 14 bases left between them. CDR3 sequence (DNA): TGCAGCGTTGAGTCGGGACCGACGCCCTACGAGCAGTACTTC. It translates to CSVESGPTPYEQYF.